This T cell receptor (beta chain) was identified during a study of cytomegalovirus exposure and HLA in healthy donors (dated by TCRdb to about 2017). Context from the whole study: According to a later analysis, the approximately 130 validation repertoires were produced on the same platform as the roughly 600 repertoires of the first cohort. The study aimed to test whether signatures of past pathogen exposure could be identified by cataloging public T cell receptors. Besides the first cohort of around 670 subjects, a separate validation cohort made up of 120 different subjects was used. To predict cytomegalovirus infection status, the study combined high-throughput TCR immunosequencing, statistical association of individual TCRs with disease status, and machine learning.

The library was prepared using the immunoSEQ multiplex PCR assay. In the authors' own workflow: A statistical classification framework was developed to diagnose cytomegalovirus status using the catalog of TCR beta chain sequences. This is the immuneACCESS table as TCRdb keeps it, with only in-frame sequences that have V and J called. A part of the clones is gone; compared with another copy, unresolved V genes explain less than half, and the rest is unexplained. Clonal size and the V and J genes are those of that table, whereas D and trimming came from the DNA. This sample gives about 360,000 clones in total; about nine tenths of them show up just once. 0.83% of the sample comes from the top ten. As to this clone: This receptor's antigen is unknown. No base quality values were provided; no much bigger clone lies one nucleotide off.

The donors were included in the validation cohort of roughly 130 subjects, a group kept apart from the 666-subject first cohort. From its cysteine to its phenylalanine, the CDR3 spans 13 amino acids. Only the CDR3 portion is preserved as DNA: 39 bases, with reading frame beginning at the first base. V has 7 bases trimmed and J has 0 bases trimmed; junction bases matching no gene number 0. Via the germline V gene (reference sequence), CDR1 is LNHNV and CDR2 YYDKDF. Broader findings and caveats from the paper: Most TCR sequences were observed very rarely across donors, whereas some public TCRs were present in many individuals. The validation cohort had no HLA typing available for a later analysis, so co-occurrence within that cohort was assessed over all 110 or so repertoires. A few of the identified cytomegalovirus-associated TCR beta chains were confirmed in vitro to be specific for cytomegalovirus antigens. In a later analysis, TCRs clustered in the first cohort were found to also tend to co-occur in the roughly 110 validation repertoires, with approximately 95% of cluster scores above 0. Cytomegalovirus status was reported to be diagnosed by the classifier with high specificity and sensitivity in both the original and validation cohorts. The authors suggested that the approach could potentially be extended to other disease states and immunological phenotypes. A total of 150 or so TCR beta chains were listed by the study as associated with cytomegalovirus.

The clonotype originates from a woman aged 18-29 years in good health and CMV-seronegative. The sequence joins TRBV15 to TRBJ2-1; 7 bases in the junction line up with TRBD1. Sequenced material: PBMCs. The DNA is as follows: TGTGCCACCACAGGGGGCTCCTACAATGAGCAGTTCTTC. Protein translation: CATTGGSYNEQFF. Reference TRBV15 and TRBJ2-1 genes cover what lies past the CDR3, so the full variable domain is DAMVIQNPRYQVTQFGKPVTLSCSQTLNHNVMYWYQQKSSQAPKLLFHYYDKDFNNEADTPDNFQSRRPNTSFCFLDIRSPGLGDTAMYLCATTGGSYNEQFFGPGTRLTVL.